The text below deals with one TCR beta chain. Antigen specificity is unknown. This specimen belongs to a study of cytomegalovirus exposure and HLA in healthy donors. Broader study findings: In vitro testing confirmed three CMV-associated chains as specific for CMV antigens.

The table came from immunoSEQ multiplex PCR; TCRdb's copy has only in-frame clones and leaves some out. Here the sample spans a few hundred thousand clones, 86% being singletons. The material sequenced was PBMCs. This clonotype originated in a woman between 18 and 29 years old in good health and CMV-seronegative.

This chain's CDR3 is CASSQTGTAYTDTQYF. Written as DNA, the CDR3 is TGTGCCAGCAGTCAGACCGGGACAGCCTACACAGATACGCAGTATTTT. The chain is built from TRBV28 and TRBJ2-3; 7 nucleotides match TRBD1. CDR1 MDHEN and CDR2 SYDVKM come from the germline V gene. The CDR3 extends over 16 amino acids. Trimming removed 5 bases from V and 2 bases from J; junction bases left unmatched: 10.